The 5 T cell receptor beta chains listed next were all sequenced from one sample in a study of blood T cell repertoires in COVID-19. Sequencing used immunoSEQ multiplex PCR; TCRdb keeps in-frame clones, though not all of them. The sample lists 150,000 to 200,000 clones; more than 80% were seen once. Sequencing was done on a sample of PBMCs or T cells enriched from blood (not recorded which). Source of these receptors: a man in his fifties who had recovered from COVID-19.

This chain links TRBV19 with TRBJ2-1; D possibly corresponds to TRBD1 (5 bases). CDR3 size: 12 residues. Trimming stripped 7 bases from V and 7 bases from J, with 11 bases between. Germline V CDR1 and CDR2: LNHDA, SQIVND (reference sequence). In DNA, the CDR3 is TGTGCCAGTACTCCAGGGCGGAATGAGCAGTTCTTC. Translation: CASTPGRNEQFF.

This clone was recorded once. The J gene is TRBJ2-3, the V gene TRBV7-6; a weak D match, TRBD2 (6 bases). Germline-derived CDR1 and CDR2 are SGHVS and FNYEAQ. The ends were cut back, 5 bases at V and 2 bases at J, with 26 bases in the middle. The CDR3 sequence is 19 residues long. The CDR3 DNA reads TGTGCCAGCAGCAGGGGCCCCCCGGGGGTAGGGTTCTACACAGATACGCAGTATTTT. Translated: CASSRGPPGVGFYTDTQYF. Using reference TRBV7-6 and TRBJ2-3 for the parts outside the CDR3, the full variable domain is GAGVSQSPRYKVTKRGQDVALRCDPISGHVSLYWYRQALGQGPEFLTYFNYEAQQDKSGLPNDRFSAERPEGSISTLTIQRTEQRDSAMYRCASSRGPPGVGFYTDTQYFGPGTRLTVL.

The rearrangement links TRBV10-2 to TRBJ1-5, with D possibly TRBD1 on 5 matching bases. The V and J ends lost 10 bases and 0 bases respectively, with 13 bases between them. CDR3 length: 14 amino acids. Germline values: CDR1 WSHSY, CDR2 SAAADI. As DNA, the CDR3 is TGCGCCACCTCCGACAGAGATAGCAATCAGCCCCAGCATTTT. Its translation: CATSDRDSNQPQHF.

The J gene is TRBJ2-5, the V gene TRBV27, with 15 bases that match TRBD2. The CDR3 contains 13 residues. V was pared by 8 bases and J by 7 bases, with 2 bases of the junction left unmatched. Germline CDR1 and CDR2: MNHEY and SMNVEV (reference sequence). In DNA, the CDR3 is TGTGCCAGCCGGACTAGCGGGGGGGTGACCCAGTACTTC. It codes for CASRTSGGVTQYF.

The chain recombines TRBV5-1 with TRBJ1-2; D gene ambiguous. Germline CDR1 reads SGHRS; CDR2 reads YFSETQ. V was trimmed by 0 bases and J by 10 bases, leaving 13 bases between them. The length of the CDR3 is 13 residues. The CDR3 DNA follows: TGCGCCAGCAGCTTGGGCCAGGATGTTTCCTACACCTTC. It codes for CASSLGQDVSYTF.